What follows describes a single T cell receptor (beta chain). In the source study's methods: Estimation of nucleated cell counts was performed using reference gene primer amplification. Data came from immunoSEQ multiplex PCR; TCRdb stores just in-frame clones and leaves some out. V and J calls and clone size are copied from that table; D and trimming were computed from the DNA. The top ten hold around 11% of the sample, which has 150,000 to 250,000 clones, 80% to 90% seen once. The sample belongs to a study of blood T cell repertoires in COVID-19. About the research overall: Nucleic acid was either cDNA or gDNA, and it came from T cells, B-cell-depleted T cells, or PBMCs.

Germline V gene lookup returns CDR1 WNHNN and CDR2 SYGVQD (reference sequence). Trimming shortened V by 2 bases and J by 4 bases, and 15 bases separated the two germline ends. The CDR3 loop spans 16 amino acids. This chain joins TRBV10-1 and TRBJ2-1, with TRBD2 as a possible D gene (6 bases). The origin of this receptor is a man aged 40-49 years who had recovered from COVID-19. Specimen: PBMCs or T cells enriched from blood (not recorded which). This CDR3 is CASSESMGGMYNEQFF. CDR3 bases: TGCGCCAGCAGTGAGAGTATGGGGGGTATGTACAATGAGCAGTTCTTC.